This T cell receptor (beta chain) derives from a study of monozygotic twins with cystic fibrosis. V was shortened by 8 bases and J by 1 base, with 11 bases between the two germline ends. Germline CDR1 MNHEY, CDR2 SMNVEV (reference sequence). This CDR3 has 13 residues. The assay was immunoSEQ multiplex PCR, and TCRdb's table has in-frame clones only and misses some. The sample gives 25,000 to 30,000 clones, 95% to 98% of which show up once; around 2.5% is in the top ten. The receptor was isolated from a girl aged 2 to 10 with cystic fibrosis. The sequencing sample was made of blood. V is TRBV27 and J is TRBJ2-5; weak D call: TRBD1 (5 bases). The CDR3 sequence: CASGQLLQETQYF. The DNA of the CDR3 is TGTGCCAGCGGACAACTGCTCCAAGAGACCCAGTACTTC.